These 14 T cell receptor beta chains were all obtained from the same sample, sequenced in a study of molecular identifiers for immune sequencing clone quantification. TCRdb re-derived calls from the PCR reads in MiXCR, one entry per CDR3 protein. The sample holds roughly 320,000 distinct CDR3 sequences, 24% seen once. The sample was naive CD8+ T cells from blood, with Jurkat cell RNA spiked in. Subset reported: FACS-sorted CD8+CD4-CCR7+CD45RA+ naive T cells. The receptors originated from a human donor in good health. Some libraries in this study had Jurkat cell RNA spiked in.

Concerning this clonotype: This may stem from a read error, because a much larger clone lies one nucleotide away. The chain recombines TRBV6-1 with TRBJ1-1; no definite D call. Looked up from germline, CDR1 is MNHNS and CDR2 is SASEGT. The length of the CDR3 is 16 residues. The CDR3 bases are TGTGCCAGCAGTATAGCTGTTACCGGCAGCAACACTGAAGCTTTGTTT. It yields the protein CASSIAVTGSNTEALF.

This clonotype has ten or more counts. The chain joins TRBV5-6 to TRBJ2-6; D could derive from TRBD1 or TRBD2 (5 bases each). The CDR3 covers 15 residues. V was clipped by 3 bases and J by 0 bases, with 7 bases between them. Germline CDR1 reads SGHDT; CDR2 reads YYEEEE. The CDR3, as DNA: TGTGCCAGCAGCTGGGGGAGCTCTGGGGCCAACGTCCTGACTTTC. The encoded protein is CASSWGSSGANVLTF.

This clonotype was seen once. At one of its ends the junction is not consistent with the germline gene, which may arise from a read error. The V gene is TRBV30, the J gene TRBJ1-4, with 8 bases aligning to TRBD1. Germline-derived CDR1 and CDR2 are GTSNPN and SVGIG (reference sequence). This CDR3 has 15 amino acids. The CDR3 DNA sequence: TGTGCCTGGAGTACAGGGACAGGATCTAATGAAAAACTGGTTTTT. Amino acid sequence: CAWSTGTGSNEKLVF. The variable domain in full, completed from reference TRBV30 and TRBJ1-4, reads SQTIHQWPATLVQPVGSPLSLECTVEGTSNPNLYWYRQAAGRGLQLLFYSVGIGQISSEVPQNLSASRPQDRQFILSSKKLLLSDSGFYLCAWSTGTGSNEKLVFGSGTQLSVL.

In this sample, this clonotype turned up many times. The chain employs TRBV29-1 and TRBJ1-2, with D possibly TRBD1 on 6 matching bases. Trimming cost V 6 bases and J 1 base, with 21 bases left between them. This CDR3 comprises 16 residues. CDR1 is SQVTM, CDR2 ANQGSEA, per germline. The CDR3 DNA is TGCAGCGTAATAGGATGGACAGCACTTAATAACTATGGCTACACCTTC. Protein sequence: CSVIGWTALNNYGYTF.

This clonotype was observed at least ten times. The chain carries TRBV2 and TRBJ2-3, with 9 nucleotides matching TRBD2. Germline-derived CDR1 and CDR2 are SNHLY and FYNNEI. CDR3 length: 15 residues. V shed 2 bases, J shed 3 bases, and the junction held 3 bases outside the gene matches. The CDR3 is CASSELAGGTDTQYF. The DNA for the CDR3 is TGTGCCAGCAGTGAATTGGCGGGAGGGACAGATACGCAGTATTTT.

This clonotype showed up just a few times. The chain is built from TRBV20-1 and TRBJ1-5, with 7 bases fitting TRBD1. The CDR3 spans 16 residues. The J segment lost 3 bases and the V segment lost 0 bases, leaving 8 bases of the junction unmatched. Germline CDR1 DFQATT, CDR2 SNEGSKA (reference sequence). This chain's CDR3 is CSARDTGVDSNQPQHF. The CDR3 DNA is TGCAGTGCTAGAGATACAGGGGTGGATTCCAATCAGCCCCAGCATTTT.

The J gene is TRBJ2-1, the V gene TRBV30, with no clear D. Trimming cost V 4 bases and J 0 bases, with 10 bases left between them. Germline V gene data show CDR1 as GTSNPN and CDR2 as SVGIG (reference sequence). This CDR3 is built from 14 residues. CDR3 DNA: TGTGCCTGGAAGGTCAGCCGCTCCTACAATGAGCAGTTCTTC. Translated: CAWKVSRSYNEQFF. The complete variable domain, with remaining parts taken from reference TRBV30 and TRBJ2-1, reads SQTIHQWPATLVQPVGSPLSLECTVEGTSNPNLYWYRQAAGRGLQLLFYSVGIGQISSEVPQNLSASRPQDRQFILSSKKLLLSDSGFYLCAWKVSRSYNEQFFGPGTRLTVL.

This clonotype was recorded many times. The CDR3 is CASSQTRQSTDTQYF. CDR3 bases: TGCGCCAGCAGCCAAACGAGACAGAGCACAGATACGCAGTATTTT. The chain couples TRBV4-1 to TRBJ2-3; perhaps TRBD1 as D (5 bases). The CDR3 is 15 amino acids. Germline V lookup: CDR1 MGHRA, CDR2 YSYEKL. V shed 2 bases and J shed 0 bases, with 9 bases lying between them.

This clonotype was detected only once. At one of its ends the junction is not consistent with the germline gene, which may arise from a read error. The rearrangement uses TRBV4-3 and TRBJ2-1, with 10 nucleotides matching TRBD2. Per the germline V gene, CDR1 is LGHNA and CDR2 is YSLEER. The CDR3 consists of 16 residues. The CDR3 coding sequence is TGCGCCCGCAGCCAAGATCGAAGCGGGGGGGTCCATGAGCAGTTCTTC. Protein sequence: CARSQDRSGGVHEQFF.

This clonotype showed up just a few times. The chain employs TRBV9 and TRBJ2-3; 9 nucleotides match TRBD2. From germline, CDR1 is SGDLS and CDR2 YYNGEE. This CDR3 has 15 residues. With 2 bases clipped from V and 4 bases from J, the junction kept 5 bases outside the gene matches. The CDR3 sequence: CASSVSGSPADTQYF. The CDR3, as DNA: TGTGCCAGCAGCGTTAGCGGGAGCCCCGCAGATACGCAGTATTTT.

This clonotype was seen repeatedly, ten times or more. In nucleotides, the CDR3 is TGTGCCAGTAGTCCAACGACAGGGGTCGGGGAGCAGTTCTTC. Translation: CASSPTTGVGEQFF. The rearrangement uses TRBV19 and TRBJ2-1; 8 bases match TRBD1. The J segment lost 10 bases and the V segment lost 5 bases, leaving 10 bases of the junction unmatched. Germline V gene sequence: CDR1 LNHDA, CDR2 SQIVND (reference sequence). The CDR3 runs to 14 residues.

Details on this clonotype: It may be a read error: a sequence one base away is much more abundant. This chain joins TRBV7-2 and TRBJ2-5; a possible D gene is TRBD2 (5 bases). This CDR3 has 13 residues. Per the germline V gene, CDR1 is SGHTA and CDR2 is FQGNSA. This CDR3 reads CAGSPGFQETQYF. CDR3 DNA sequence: TGTGCCGGCAGCCCGGGATTTCAAGAGACCCAGTACTTC.

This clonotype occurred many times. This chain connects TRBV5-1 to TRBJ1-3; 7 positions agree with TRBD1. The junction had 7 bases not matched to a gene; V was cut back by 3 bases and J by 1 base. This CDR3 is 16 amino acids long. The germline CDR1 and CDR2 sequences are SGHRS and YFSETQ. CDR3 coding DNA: TGCGCCAGCAGCTCCGGGACAGCGCCATCTGGAAACACCATATATTTT. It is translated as CASSSGTAPSGNTIYF.

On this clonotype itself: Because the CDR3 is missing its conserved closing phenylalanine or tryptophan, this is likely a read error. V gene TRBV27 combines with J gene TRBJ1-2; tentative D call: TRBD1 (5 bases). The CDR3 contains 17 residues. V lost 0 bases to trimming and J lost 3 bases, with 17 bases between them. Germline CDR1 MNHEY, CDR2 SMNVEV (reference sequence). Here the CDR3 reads CASSLSSRGMGHYGYTL. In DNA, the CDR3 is TGTGCCAGCAGTTTATCGAGCCGGGGAATGGGGCACTATGGCTACACCCTC.